This entry features one TCR beta chain sequence. Antigen specificity is unknown. Whole blood served as the source of total RNA, and no T cell sorting took place. These data belong to a study of monozygotic twins with inflammatory bowel disease. Broader study findings: With inverse Simpson as the measure, TCRbeta diversity was lower in IBD patients than in healthy co-twins. Distinguishing T cell subtypes was not possible.

The CDR3 spans 16 residues. The unique tags termed UMIs, each holding a 6-nucleotide sample barcode, were added by means of template switching. From the 5' RACE reads, TCRdb lists one entry per CDR3 protein and no DNA. This table holds around 100,000 distinct CDR3 sequences. Sample: blood. The chain combines TRBV12-3 or TRBV12-4 with TRBJ1-5. The sequence was obtained from a human donor with ulcerative colitis or Crohn's disease, or a healthy co-twin of an affected twin (not recorded which). The chain's CDR3 is CASLRGGQGPGQPQHF.